Sequencing of this T cell receptor (beta chain) was carried out in a study of cytomegalovirus exposure and HLA in healthy donors. Overall study findings and caveats: Later work showed greater clonal expansion in HLA-associated TCR beta chains than in equally common others. Of the V segments, some could not be distinguished, including TRBV6-2 and TRBV6-3, and were excluded.

The CDR3 sequence is 16 residues long. V was cut by 5 bases and J by 4 bases, with 20 bases left in between. The germline CDR1 and CDR2 sequences are LGHNT and FRNRAP. About this clone itself: The antigen is unknown.

Primers included in the PCR were 60 Vbeta and 13 Jbeta primers. Only in-frame clones appear in the TCRdb table, and some are missing; sequencing was by immunoSEQ multiplex PCR. The sample holds approximately 110,000 clones, roughly three quarters seen once. The clonotype comes from a man aged 35-49 years in good health and CMV-seropositive. This chain joins TRBV12-5 and TRBJ2-5, with D maybe TRBD2 (5 bases). The source material was PBMCs. CDR3: CASGLRGCRLGETQYF. CDR3 nucleotides: TGTGCTAGTGGTCTCCGGGGTTGCAGACTTGGAGAGACCCAGTACTTC.